This T cell receptor beta chain originates from a study of post-analysis software for immune sequencing data. The TCR beta cDNA libraries carried unique molecular identifiers. TCRdb fed the PCR reads into MiXCR, producing one record per CDR3 protein. Of 750,000 to 900,000 distinct CDR3 sequences listed, about half are singletons. General study results and limits: A few TRBV segments were significantly more frequent in patients than in controls. TRBV5-6, TRBV5-1 and TRBV20-1 were among these segments.

On this clonotype: No antigen is known for it.

Deletions cut 3 bases from V and 3 bases from J, with 15 bases between. The CDR3 length is 15 residues. Per germline, CDR1 LGHNA and CDR2 YNFKEQ. The clonotype originates from a girl aged 5 to 17 with multiple sclerosis. Sequences were obtained from blood. The chain employs TRBV4-2 and TRBJ2-7; a weak D match, TRBD1 (6 bases). CDR3 nucleotides: TGTGCCAGCAGCCAGAACACTGACAGGTACTACGAGCAGTACTTC. It codes for CASSQNTDRYYEQYF.